The present T cell receptor (beta chain) was sequenced within a study of cytomegalovirus exposure and HLA in healthy donors. This clone showed up many times. Its antigen is unidentified. Trimming at V came to 2 bases and at J to 5 bases, leaving 4 bases not matched to a gene. In germline, CDR1 is SGHDT, CDR2 YYEEEE. This CDR3 comprises 16 residues. Study observations and caveats: What was likely a sequencing artifact was a cluster of highly shared sequence variants. There were some V segments, including TRBV6-2 and TRBV6-3, excluded as indistinguishable.

The PCR made use of 60 Vbeta and 13 Jbeta primers. TCRdb's copy holds only in-frame clones and misses some; the assay was immunoSEQ multiplex PCR. The sample shows around 200,000 clones, around 78% of them seen only once. The chain recombines TRBV5-6 with TRBJ2-1, with TRBD2 matching 13 bases. Sequencing was done on a sample of PBMCs. The sequence was obtained from a woman aged 25-40 years in good health and CMV-seropositive. CDR3 DNA: TGTGCCAGCAGCTTCAAGACTAGCGGGAGGCACAATGAGCAGTTCTTC. This translates into CASSFKTSGRHNEQFF.